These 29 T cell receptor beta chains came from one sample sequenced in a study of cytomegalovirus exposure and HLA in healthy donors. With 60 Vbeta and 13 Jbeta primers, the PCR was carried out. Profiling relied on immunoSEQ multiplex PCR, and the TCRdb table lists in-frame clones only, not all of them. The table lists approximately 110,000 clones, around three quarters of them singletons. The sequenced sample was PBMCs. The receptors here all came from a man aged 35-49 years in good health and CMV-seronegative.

The CDR3 region is CASSYNYRDSSYEQYF. The CDR3 coding sequence is TGTGCCAGCAGTTACAATTACCGGGACAGCTCCTACGAGCAGTACTTC. The rearrangement links TRBV6-6 to TRBJ2-7; 7 nucleotides agree with TRBD1. Germline CDR1 reads MNHNY; CDR2 reads SVGAGI (reference sequence). Unmatched junction bases numbered 7, after V lost 2 bases and J lost 0 bases. The CDR3 extends over 16 amino acids.

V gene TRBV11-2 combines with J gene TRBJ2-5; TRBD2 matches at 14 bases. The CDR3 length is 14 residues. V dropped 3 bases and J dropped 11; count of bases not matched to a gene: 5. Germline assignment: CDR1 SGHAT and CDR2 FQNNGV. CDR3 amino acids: CASSFGLAGGEQYF. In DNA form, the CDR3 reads TGTGCCAGCAGCTTCGGACTAGCGGGGGGAGAGCAGTACTTC.

CDR3 loop: CASSTGLAGAGDEQFF. The CDR3 DNA follows: TGTGCCAGCAGCACGGGACTAGCGGGGGCGGGCGATGAGCAGTTCTTC. The V gene is TRBV5-4, the J gene TRBJ2-1, with 14 bases identical to TRBD2. V shed 4 bases, J shed 8 bases, and the junction held 8 bases outside the gene matches. Germline V CDR1 and CDR2: SGHNT, YYREEE (reference sequence). CDR3 size: 16 residues.

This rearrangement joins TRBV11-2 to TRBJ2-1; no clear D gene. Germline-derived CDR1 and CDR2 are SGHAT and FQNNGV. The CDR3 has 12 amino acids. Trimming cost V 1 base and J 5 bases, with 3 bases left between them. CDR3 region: CASSLVNNEQFF. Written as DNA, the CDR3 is TGTGCCAGCAGCTTAGTTAACAATGAGCAGTTCTTC. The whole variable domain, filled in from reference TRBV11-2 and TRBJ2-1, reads EAGVAQSPRYKIIEKRQSVAFWCNPISGHATLYWYQQILGQGPKLLIQFQNNGVVDDSQLPKDRFSAERLKGVDSTLKIQPAKLEDSAVYLCASSLVNNEQFFGPGTRLTVL.

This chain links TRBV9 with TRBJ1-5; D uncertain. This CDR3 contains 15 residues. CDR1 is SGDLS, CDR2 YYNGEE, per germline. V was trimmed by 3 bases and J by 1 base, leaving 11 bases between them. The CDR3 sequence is CASSGGSSSNQPQHF. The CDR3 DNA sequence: TGTGCCAGCAGCGGAGGGTCCTCGAGCAATCAGCCCCAGCATTTT.

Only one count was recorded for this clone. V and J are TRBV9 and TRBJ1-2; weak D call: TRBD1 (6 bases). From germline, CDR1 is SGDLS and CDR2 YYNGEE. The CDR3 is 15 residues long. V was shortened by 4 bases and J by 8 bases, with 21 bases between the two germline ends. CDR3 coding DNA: TGTGCCAGCAGCCCCTGGGGATACAGGGCGCGCGGCTACACCTTC. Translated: CASSPWGYRARGYTF.

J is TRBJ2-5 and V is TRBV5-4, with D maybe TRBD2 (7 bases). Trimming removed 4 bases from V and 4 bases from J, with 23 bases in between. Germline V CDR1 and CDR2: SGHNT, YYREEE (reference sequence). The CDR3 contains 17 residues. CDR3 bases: TGTGCCAGCAGCAGCCGGGGGGCGGGGGAAGGGGGAGAGACCCAGTACTTC. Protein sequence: CASSSRGAGEGGETQYF.

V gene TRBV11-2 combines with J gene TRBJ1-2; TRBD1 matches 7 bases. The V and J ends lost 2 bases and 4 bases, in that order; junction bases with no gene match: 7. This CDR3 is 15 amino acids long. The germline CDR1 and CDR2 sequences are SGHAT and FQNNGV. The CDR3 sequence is CASSLTSQGGYGYTF. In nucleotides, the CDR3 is TGTGCCAGCAGCTTAACCTCTCAGGGGGGCTATGGCTACACCTTC.

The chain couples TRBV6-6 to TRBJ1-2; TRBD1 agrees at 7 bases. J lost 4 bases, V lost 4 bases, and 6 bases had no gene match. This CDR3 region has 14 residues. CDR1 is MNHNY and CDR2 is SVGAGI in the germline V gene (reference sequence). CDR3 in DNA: TGTGCCAGCAGTTTCGAAGACAGGGCCTATGGCTACACCTTC. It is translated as CASSFEDRAYGYTF.

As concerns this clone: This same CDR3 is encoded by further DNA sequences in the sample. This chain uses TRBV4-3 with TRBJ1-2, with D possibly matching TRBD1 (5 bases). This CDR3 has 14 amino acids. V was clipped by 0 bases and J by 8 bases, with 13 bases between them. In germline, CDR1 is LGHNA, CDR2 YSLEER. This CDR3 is CASSQEGALEGYTF. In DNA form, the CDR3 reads TGCGCCAGCAGCCAAGAAGGGGCTCTGGAGGGCTACACCTTC.

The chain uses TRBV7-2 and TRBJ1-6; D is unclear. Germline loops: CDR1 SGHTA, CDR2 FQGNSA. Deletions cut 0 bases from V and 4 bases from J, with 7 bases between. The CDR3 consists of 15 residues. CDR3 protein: CASSLASQYNSPLHF. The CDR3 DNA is TGTGCCAGCAGCTTAGCCAGTCAGTATAATTCACCCCTCCACTTT.

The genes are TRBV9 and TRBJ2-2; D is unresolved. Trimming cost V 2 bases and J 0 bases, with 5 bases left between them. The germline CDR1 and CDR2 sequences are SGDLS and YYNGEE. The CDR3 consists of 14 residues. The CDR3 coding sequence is TGTGCCAGCAGCGTTCAAACGAACACCGGGGAGCTGTTTTTT. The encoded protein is CASSVQTNTGELFF.

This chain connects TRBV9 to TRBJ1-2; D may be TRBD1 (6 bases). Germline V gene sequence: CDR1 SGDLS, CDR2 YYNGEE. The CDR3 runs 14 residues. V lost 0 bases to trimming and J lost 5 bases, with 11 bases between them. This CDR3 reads CASSVGDRLYGYTF. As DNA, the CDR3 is TGTGCCAGCAGCGTAGGTGACAGGCTTTATGGCTACACCTTC. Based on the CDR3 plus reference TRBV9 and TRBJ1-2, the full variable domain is DSGVTQTPKHLITATGQRVTLRCSPRSGDLSVYWYQQSLDQGLQFLIQYYNGEERAKGNILERFSAQQFPDLHSELNLSSLELGDSALYFCASSVGDRLYGYTFGSGTRLTVV.

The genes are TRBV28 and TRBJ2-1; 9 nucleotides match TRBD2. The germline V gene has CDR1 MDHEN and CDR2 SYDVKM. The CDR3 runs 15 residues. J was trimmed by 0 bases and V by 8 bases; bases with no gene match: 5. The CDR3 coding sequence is TGTGCCAGCGGGGGCGGGGGGGCCTCCTACAATGAGCAGTTCTTC. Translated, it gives CASGGGGASYNEQFF.

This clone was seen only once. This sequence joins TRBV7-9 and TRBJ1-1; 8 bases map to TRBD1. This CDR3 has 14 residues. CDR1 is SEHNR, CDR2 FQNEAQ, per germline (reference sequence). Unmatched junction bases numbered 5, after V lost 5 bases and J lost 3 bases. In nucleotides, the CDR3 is TGTGCCAGCAGCCAAGGACAGGGTGACACTGAAGCTTTCTTT. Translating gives CASSQGQGDTEAFF.

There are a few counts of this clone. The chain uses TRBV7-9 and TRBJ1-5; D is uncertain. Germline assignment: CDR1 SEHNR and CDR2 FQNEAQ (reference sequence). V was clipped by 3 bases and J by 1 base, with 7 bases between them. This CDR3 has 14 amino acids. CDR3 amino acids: CASSFGQSNQPQHF. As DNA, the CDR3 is TGTGCCAGCAGCTTTGGCCAGAGCAATCAGCCCCAGCATTTT.

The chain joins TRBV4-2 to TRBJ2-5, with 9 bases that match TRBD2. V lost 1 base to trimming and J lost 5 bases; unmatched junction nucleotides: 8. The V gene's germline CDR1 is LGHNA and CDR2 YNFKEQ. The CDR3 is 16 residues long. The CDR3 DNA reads TGTGCCAGCAGCCAAGGGGAGCGGGGGGCGACTGAGACCCAGTACTTC. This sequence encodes CASSQGERGATETQYF.

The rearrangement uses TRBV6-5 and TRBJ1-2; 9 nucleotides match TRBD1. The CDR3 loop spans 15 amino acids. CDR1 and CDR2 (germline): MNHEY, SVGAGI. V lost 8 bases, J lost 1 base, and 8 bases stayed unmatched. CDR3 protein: CASQRGQGFNYGYTF. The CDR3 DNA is TGTGCCAGCCAAAGAGGACAGGGGTTTAACTATGGCTACACCTTC.

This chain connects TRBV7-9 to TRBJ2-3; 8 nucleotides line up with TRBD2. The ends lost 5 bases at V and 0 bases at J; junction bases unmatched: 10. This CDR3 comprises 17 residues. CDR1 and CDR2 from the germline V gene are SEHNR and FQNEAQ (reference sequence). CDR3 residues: CASSLGASGSSTDTQYF. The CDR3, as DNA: TGTGCCAGCAGCCTCGGGGCTAGCGGGTCGAGCACAGATACGCAGTATTTT. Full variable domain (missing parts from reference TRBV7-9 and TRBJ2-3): DTGVSQNPRHKITKRGQNVTFRCDPISEHNRLYWYRQTLGQGPEFLTYFQNEAQLEKSRLLSDRFSAERPKGSFSTLEIQRTEQGDSAMYLCASSLGASGSSTDTQYFGPGTRLTVL.

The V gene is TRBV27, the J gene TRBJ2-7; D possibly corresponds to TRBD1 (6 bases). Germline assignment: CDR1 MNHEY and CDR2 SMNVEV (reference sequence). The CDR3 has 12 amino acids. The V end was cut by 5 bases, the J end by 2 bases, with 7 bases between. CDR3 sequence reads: CASSGQPYEQYF. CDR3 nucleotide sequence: TGTGCCAGCAGTGGACAGCCCTACGAGCAGTACTTC.

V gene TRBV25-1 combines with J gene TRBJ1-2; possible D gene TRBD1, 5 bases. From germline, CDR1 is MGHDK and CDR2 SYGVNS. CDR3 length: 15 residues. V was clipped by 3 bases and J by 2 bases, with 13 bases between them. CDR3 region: CASSDPNRGNYGYTF. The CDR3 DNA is TGTGCCAGCAGTGACCCGAATCGGGGGAACTATGGCTACACCTTC.

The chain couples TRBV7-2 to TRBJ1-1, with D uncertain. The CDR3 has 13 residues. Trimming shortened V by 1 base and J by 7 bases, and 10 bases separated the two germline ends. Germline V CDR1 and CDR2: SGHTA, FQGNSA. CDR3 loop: CASSLGAGFEAFF. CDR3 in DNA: TGTGCCAGCAGCTTAGGGGCGGGGTTTGAAGCTTTCTTT.

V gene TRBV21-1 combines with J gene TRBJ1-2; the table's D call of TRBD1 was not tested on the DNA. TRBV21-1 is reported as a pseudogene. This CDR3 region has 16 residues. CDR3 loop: CASSKARDREDYGYTF. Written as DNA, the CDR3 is TGTGCCAGCAGCAAAGCGCGGGACAGGGAGGACTATGGCTACACCTTC.

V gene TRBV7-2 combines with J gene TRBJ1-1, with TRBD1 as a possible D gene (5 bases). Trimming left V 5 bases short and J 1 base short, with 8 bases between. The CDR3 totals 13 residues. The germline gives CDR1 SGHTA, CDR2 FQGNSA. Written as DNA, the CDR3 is TGTGCCAGCAGCCCCGGGGGGAACACTGAAGCTTTCTTT. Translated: CASSPGGNTEAFF.

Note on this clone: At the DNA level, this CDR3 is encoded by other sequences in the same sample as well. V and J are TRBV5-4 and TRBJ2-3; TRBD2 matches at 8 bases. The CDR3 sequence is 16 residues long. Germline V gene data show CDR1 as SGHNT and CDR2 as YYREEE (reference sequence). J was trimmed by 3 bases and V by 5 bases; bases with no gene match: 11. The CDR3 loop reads CASSPGGGGRTDTQYF. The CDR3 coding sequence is TGTGCCAGCAGTCCCGGCGGCGGGGGGAGGACAGATACGCAGTATTTT.

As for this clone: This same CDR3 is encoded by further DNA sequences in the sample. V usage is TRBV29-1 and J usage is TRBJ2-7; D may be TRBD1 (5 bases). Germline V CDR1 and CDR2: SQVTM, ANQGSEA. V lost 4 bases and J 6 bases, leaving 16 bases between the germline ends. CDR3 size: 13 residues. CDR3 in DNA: TGCAGCGTTGGAACCGGGCAGGGCCTCGAGCAGTACTTC. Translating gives CSVGTGQGLEQYF.

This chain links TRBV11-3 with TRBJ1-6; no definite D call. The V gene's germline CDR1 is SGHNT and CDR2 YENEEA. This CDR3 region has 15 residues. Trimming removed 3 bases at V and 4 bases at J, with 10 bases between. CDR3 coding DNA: TGTGCCAGCAGCTTGGGTGGAGGGTATAATTCACCCCTCCACTTT. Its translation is CASSLGGGYNSPLHF.

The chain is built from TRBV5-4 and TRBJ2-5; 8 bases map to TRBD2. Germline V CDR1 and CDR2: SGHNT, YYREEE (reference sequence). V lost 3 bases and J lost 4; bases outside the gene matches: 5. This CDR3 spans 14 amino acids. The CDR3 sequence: CASSYMTSVETQYF. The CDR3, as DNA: TGTGCCAGCAGCTATATGACTAGCGTAGAGACCCAGTACTTC.

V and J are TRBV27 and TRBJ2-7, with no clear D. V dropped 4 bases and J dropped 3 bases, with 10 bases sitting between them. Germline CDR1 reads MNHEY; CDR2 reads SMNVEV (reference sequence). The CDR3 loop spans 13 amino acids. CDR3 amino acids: CASSSVGDYEQYF. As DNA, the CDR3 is TGTGCCAGCAGTTCCGTTGGAGACTACGAGCAGTACTTC.